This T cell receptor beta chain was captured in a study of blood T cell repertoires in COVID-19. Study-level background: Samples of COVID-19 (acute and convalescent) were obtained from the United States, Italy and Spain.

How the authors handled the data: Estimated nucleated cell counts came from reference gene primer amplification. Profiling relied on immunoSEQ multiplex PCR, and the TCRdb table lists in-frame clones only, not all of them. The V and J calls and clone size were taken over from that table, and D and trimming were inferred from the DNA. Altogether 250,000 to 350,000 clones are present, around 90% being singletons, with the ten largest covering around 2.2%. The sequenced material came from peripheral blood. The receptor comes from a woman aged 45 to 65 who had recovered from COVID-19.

CDR3: CASSPSSGGGYNEQFF. The CDR3 DNA reads as TGCGCCAGCAGCCCCTCTAGCGGGGGGGGCTACAATGAGCAGTTCTTC. The V call is TRBV5-1, the J call TRBJ2-1; TRBD2 matches at 12 bases. Germline V gene sequence: CDR1 SGHRS, CDR2 YFSETQ. The CDR3 runs to 16 residues. With 4 bases clipped from V and 3 bases from J, the junction kept 5 bases outside the gene matches.